The 3 T cell receptor beta chains given below trace back to one sample, sequenced in a study of cytomegalovirus exposure and HLA in healthy donors. Use of 60 Vbeta and 13 Jbeta primers characterized the PCR. Measured with immunoSEQ multiplex PCR; TCRdb has only the in-frame clones, and not every one. The table lists about 130,000 clones, 74% of them singletons, with over 3.5% in the top ten. Sequenced: PBMCs. These receptors all stem from a woman aged 50 to 60 in good health and CMV-seropositive.

This clone was observed a handful of times. This rearrangement joins TRBV7-9 to TRBJ1-6; D gene unclear. There are 16 residues in the CDR3. V shed 1 base and J shed 0 bases, with 7 bases lying between them. Germline loops: CDR1 SEHNR, CDR2 FQNEAQ (reference sequence). The CDR3, as DNA: TGTGCCAGCAGCTTAGAGTGGAGCTCCTATAATTCACCCCTCCACTTT. Its translation: CASSLEWSSYNSPLHF.

This clone was counted between two and nine times. The chain joins TRBV5-5 to TRBJ1-2, with 8 bases aligning to TRBD1. CDR1 and CDR2 (germline): SGHKS, YYEKEE (reference sequence). V was clipped by 1 base and J by 6 bases; unmatched bases: 5. The CDR3 is 14 residues long. The CDR3 DNA is TGTGCCAGCAGCTTGCGGCAGGGGGCTCATGGCTACACCTTC. It translates to CASSLRQGAHGYTF.

This sequence joins TRBV9 and TRBJ1-2; TRBD1 aligns across 10 bases. Germline lookup yields CDR1 SGDLS and CDR2 YYNGEE. This CDR3 contains 14 residues. V lost 3 bases to trimming and J lost 6 bases; unmatched junction nucleotides: 5. The CDR3 DNA follows: TGTGCCAGCAGCGGGGAAGGGACAGGGGATGGCTACACCTTC. Translating it yields CASSGEGTGDGYTF.